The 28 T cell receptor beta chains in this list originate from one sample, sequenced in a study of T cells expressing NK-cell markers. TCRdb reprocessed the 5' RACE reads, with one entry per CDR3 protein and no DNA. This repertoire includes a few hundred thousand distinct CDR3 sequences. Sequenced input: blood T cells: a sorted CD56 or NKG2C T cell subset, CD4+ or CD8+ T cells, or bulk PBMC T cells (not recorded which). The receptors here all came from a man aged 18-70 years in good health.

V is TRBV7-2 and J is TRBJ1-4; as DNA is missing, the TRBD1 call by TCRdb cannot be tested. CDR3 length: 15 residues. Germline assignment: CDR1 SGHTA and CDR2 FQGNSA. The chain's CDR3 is CASSRAGHGNEKLFF. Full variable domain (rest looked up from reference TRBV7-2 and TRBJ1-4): GAGVSQSPSNKVTEKGKDVELRCDPISGHTALYWYRQSLGQGLEFLIYFQGNSAPDKSGLPSDRFSAERTGGSVSTLTIQRTQQEDSAVYLCASSRAGHGNEKLFFGSGTQLSVL.

This CDR3 is CASSLGGPTYEQYF. The rearrangement uses TRBV7-9 and TRBJ2-7; the TRBD2 assignment by TCRdb is unverifiable without DNA. The V gene's germline CDR1 is SEHNR and CDR2 FQNEAQ (reference sequence). The CDR3 length is 14 residues.

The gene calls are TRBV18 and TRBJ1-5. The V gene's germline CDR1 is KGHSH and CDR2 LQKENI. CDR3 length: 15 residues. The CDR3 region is CASSPASGGNQPQHF.

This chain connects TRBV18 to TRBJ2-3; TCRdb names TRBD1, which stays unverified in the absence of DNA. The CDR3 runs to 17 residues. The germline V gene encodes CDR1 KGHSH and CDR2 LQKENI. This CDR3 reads CASSFRGTAGSTDTQYF.

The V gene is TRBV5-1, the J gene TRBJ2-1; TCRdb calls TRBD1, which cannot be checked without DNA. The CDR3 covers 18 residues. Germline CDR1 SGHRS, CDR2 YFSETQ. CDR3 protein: CASSLRSGGISGANEQFF.

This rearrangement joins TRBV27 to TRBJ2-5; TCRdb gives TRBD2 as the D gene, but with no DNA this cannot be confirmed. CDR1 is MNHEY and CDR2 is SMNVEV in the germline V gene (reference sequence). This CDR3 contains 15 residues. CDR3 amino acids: CASSGWLAGKETQYF.

CDR3 loop: CSDPGLGIQETQYF. J is TRBJ2-5 and V is TRBV29-1; absent DNA, TCRdb's TRBD2 call cannot be checked. The germline V gene encodes CDR1 SQVTM and CDR2 ANQGSEA. The CDR3 is 14 residues long.

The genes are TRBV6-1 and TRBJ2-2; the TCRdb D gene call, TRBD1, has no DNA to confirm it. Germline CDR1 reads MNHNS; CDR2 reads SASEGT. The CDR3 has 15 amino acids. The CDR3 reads CASVDRPRLTGELFF.

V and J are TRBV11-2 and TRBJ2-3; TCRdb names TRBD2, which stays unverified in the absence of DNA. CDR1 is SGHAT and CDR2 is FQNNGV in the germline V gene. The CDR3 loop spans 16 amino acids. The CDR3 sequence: CASRSLAGKTGDTQYF.

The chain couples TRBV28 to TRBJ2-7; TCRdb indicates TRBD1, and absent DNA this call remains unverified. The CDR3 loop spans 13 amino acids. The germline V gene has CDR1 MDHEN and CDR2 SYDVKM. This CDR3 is CASSFFQGQGEVF.

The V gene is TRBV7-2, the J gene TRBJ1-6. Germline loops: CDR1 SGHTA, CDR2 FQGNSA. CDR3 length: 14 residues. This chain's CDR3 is CASSLVRVNSPLHF. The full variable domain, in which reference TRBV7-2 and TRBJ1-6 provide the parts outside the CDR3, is GAGVSQSPSNKVTEKGKDVELRCDPISGHTALYWYRQSLGQGLEFLIYFQGNSAPDKSGLPSDRFSAERTGGSVSTLTIQRTQQEDSAVYLCASSLVRVNSPLHFGNGTRLTVT.

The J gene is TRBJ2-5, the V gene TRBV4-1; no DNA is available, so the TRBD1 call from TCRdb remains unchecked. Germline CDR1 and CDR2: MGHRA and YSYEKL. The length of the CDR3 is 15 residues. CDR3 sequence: CASSPRGGREETQYF.

The CDR3 sequence is CSATDRAGEKLFF. V is TRBV20-1 and J is TRBJ1-4; TCRdb picks TRBD1, but there is no DNA to check that call. The CDR3 runs to 13 residues. Germline V gene data show CDR1 as DFQATT and CDR2 as SNEGSKA (reference sequence).

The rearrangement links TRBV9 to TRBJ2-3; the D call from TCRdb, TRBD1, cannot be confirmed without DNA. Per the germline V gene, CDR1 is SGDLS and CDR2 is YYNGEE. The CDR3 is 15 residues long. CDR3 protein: CASSVFWGFTDTQYF.

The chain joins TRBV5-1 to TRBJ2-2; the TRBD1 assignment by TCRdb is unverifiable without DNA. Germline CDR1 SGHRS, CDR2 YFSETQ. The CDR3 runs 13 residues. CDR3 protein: CASQAGGTGELFF.

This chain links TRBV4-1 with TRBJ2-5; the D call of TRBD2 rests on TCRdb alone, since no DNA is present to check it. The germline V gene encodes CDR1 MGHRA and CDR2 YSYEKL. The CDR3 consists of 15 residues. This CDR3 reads CASSQGRQGQETQYF.

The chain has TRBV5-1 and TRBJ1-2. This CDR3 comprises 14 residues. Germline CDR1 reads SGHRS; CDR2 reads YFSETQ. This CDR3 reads CASSPTGRNYGYTF. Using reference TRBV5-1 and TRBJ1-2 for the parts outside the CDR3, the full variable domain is KAGVTQTPRYLIKTRGQQVTLSCSPISGHRSVSWYQQTPGQGLQFLFEYFSETQRNKGNFPGRFSGRQFSNSRSEMNVSTLELGDSALYLCASSPTGRNYGYTFGSGTRLTVV.

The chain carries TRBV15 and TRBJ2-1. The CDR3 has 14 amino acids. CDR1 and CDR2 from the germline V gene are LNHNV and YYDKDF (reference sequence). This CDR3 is CATSRDIAGGRQFF.

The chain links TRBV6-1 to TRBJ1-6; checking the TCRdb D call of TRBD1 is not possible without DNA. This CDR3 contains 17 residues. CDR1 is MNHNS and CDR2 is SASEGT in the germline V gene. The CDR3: CASSDEGTGLRLSPLHF.

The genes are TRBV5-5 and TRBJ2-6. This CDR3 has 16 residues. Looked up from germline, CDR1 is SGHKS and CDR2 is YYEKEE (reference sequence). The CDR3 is CASSLAESPGANVLTF.

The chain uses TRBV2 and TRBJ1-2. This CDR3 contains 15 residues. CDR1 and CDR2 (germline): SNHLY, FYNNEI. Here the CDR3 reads CASRAASGANYGYTF.

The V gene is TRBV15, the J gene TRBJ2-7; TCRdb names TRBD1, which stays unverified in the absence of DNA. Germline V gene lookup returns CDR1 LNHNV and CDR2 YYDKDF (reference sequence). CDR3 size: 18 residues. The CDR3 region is CATSRDLGGFQGHYEQYF.

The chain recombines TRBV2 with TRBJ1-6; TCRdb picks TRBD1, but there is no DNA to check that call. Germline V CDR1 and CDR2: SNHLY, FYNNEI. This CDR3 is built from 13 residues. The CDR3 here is CARRGGERSPLHF.

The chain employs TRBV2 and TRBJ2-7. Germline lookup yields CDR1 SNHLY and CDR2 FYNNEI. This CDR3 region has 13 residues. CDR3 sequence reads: CASSGISRYEQYF.

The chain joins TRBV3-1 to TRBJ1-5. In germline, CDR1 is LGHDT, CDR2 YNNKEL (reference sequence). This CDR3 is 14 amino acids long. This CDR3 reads CASSQDLGFRPQHF.

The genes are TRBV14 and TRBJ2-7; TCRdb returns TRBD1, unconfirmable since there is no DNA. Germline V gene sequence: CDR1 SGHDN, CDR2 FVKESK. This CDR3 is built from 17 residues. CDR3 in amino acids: CASSQVSLKNRDHEQYF. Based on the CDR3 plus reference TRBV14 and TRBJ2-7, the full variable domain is EAGVTQFPSHSVIEKGQTVTLRCDPISGHDNLYWYRRVMGKEIKFLLHFVKESKQDESGMPNNRFLAERTGGTYSTLKVQPAELEDSGVYFCASSQVSLKNRDHEQYFGPGTRLTVT.

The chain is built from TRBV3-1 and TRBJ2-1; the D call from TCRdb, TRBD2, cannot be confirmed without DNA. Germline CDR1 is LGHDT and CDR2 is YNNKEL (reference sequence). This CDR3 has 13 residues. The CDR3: CASSQGVAGGRFF.

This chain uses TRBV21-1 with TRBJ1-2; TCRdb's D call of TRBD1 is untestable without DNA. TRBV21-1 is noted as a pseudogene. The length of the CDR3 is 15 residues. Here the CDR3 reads CASSRTGSFNYGYTF.